This T cell receptor beta chain was profiled in a study of cytomegalovirus exposure and HLA in healthy donors. The CDR3 spans 17 residues. Unmatched junction bases numbered 10, after V lost 2 bases and J lost 1 base. Germline V gene lookup returns CDR1 SGHRS and CDR2 YFSETQ. About this clone itself: Its antigen is unknown.

General observations from the study: Three chains linked to CMV were shown in vitro to be specific for CMV antigens. It was reported in a later analysis that an Asian-associated ancestry cluster showed fewer N-insertions than the roughly 670-donor mean. Most TCR sequences were rare, but some public TCRs occurred in many donors.

Primers: 60 Vbeta forward and 13 Jbeta reverse. Profiling relied on immunoSEQ multiplex PCR, and the TCRdb table lists in-frame clones only, not all of them. The table has 180,000 or so clones, around four fifths seen once. V and J are TRBV5-1 and TRBJ2-7; 9 bases match TRBD2. Material: PBMCs. The clonotype was recovered from a woman aged 50 to 60 in good health and CMV-seropositive. The CDR3 protein is CASSFGLAIDVSYEQYF. The CDR3 DNA reads as TGCGCCAGCAGCTTTGGACTAGCGATAGATGTATCCTACGAGCAGTACTTC.